This is a list of T cell receptor beta chains from one sample in a study of shared clonotypes between healthy human individuals. TCRdb's copy holds only in-frame clones and misses some; the assay was immunoSEQ multiplex PCR. The sample includes 2.3 million or so clones, approximately 95% seen only once; the top ten take 0.3% to 0.4%. The sample was naive CD4+ T cells from PBMCs. The receptor set was obtained from a man between 18 and 35 years old in good health. Some clones in this sample may be carry-over from other donors' samples. Both conserved end residues are part of each CDR3. A D gene is named only where the DNA matches it firmly. Only part of the rows carry a size: once, few, many, or a class if the clone is expanded.

d_call	cdr3_length	v_call	clone_size	j_call	cdr3_nt	cdr3_aa
-	16	TRBV19	-	TRBJ1-4	TGTGCCAGTAGTATGGGCCCCGACATCGATAATGAAAAACTGTTTTTT	CASSMGPDIDNEKLFF
TRBD2	15	TRBV27	once	TRBJ2-7	TGTGCCAGCAGTTTATCGAGCGGGAGTTCCTACGAGCAGTACTTC	CASSLSSGSSYEQYF
-	15	TRBV5-4	-	TRBJ1-2	TGTGCCAGCAGCTTGGGCCCACTTCAGGGGCCTGGCTACACCTTC	CASSLGPLQGPGYTF
TRBD1	12	TRBV2	-	TRBJ1-2	TGTGCCAGCAGTGCACAGGGGTATGGCTACACCTTC	CASSAQGYGYTF
-	12	TRBV29-1	-	TRBJ2-7	TGCAGCGTCCTCGTGTGGTCCTACGAGCAGTACTTC	CSVLVWSYEQYF
TRBD2	17	TRBV14	-	TRBJ2-2	TGTGCCAGCAGCCGATATTCTAGCGGGAGGGACACCGGGGAGCTGTTTTTT	CASSRYSSGRDTGELFF
-	14	TRBV29-1	-	TRBJ1-1	TGCAGCGTTGGGTCGGTACTTTCAGACACTGAAGCTTTCTTT	CSVGSVLSDTEAFF
TRBD2	14	TRBV5-4	-	TRBJ2-7	TGTGCCAGCAGCTTAGCGGGAGATGTCTACGAGCAGTACTTC	CASSLAGDVYEQYF
TRBD2	15	TRBV5-1	-	TRBJ2-5	TGCGCCAGCAGCCACGGGACTAGCGCAGAAGAGACCCAGTACTTC	CASSHGTSAEETQYF
-	15	TRBV2	-	TRBJ2-1	TGTGCCAGCAGTTCCCTGGGGAGCTCCTACAATGAGCAGTTCTTC	CASSSLGSSYNEQFF
-	14	TRBV9	-	TRBJ2-5	TGTGCCAGCAGCCCCATGGGGGGGCTAGAGACCCAGTACTTC	CASSPMGGLETQYF
TRBD1	15	TRBV2	-	TRBJ1-5	TGTGCCAGCAGTGGTAGGACAGGGAGCAATCAGCCCCAGCATTTT	CASSGRTGSNQPQHF
-	15	TRBV6-4	-	TRBJ2-3	TGTGCCAGCAGTGACTCGCCCAGGGCTGCAGATACGCAGTATTTT	CASSDSPRAADTQYF
TRBD1	14	TRBV27	once	TRBJ2-7	TGTGCCAGCAGTCCACGGACAGGGTCCTACGAGCAGTACTTC	CASSPRTGSYEQYF
TRBD2	16	TRBV14	-	TRBJ2-5	TGTGCCAGCAGCCAAAGGCTACCTAGCGGGGGCGAGACCCAGTACTTC	CASSQRLPSGGETQYF
TRBD1	14	TRBV29-1	-	TRBJ1-1	TGCAGCGTTGAAAACAGGGGGCGGAACACTGAAGCTTTCTTT	CSVENRGRNTEAFF
TRBD1	17	TRBV7-2	-	TRBJ1-4	TGTGCCAGCAGCCCGGGACAGGGGGCCGGGGCTAATGAAAAACTGTTTTTT	CASSPGQGAGANEKLFF
-	12	TRBV2	once	TRBJ1-4	TGTGCCAGCAGTGGGGACCAGGGAAAACTGTTTTTT	CASSGDQGKLFF
-	15	TRBV7-9	many	TRBJ2-2	TGTGCCAGCAGCTCCACAGGACTCGGACCCGAGGAGCTGTTTTTT	CASSSTGLGPEELFF
TRBD1	16	TRBV6-1	-	TRBJ2-4	TGTGCCAGCAGTGAACCGTACAGGGGGCGGGAAAACATTCAGTACTTC	CASSEPYRGRENIQYF
-	12	TRBV28	-	TRBJ2-2	TGTGCCAGCAAACGGGGGACCGGGGAGCTGTTTTTT	CASKRGTGELFF
-	15	TRBV4-2	-	TRBJ2-7	TGTGCCAGCAGCCAAGAGGACTCCCGTCGGGCTCAGCAGTACTTC	CASSQEDSRRAQQYF